Following are 6 T cell receptor beta chains from one sample sequenced in a study of blood T cell repertoires in COVID-19. The repertoire was sequenced with immunoSEQ multiplex PCR; TCRdb's copy has only in-frame clones and lacks some. The data hold around 150,000 clones, with 85% to 95% observed a single time. The sequenced material came from peripheral blood. Receptor source: a woman between 45 and 65 years old with acute or convalescent COVID-19.

This clone was observed a single time. The gene calls are TRBV25-1 and TRBJ1-1; D remains unclear. Trimming cost V 3 bases and J 0 bases, with 11 bases left between them. Germline V lookup: CDR1 MGHDK, CDR2 SYGVNS. There are 15 residues in the CDR3. The CDR3 coding sequence is TGTGCCAGCAGTGACCGCAGGCTAATGAACACTGAAGCTTTCTTT. Translating it yields CASSDRRLMNTEAFF.

This chain links TRBV21-1 with TRBJ1-3; the table's D call, TRBD1, has no DNA check behind it. TRBV21-1 corresponds to a pseudogene. The CDR3 length is 19 residues. The CDR3 DNA is TGTGCCAGCAGCCTGTACAGGGGGTCCGTTTGGAGGGCTGGAAACACCATATATTTT. As protein: CASSLYRGSVWRAGNTIYF.

The chain combines TRBV7-3 with TRBJ2-2; possible D gene TRBD2, 6 bases. CDR1 SGHTA and CDR2 FQGTGA come from the germline V gene. Trimming removed 5 bases from V and 6 bases from J, with 22 bases in between. The CDR3 runs 17 residues. The DNA of the CDR3 is TGTGCCAGCAGCCCATATGCGGGGCAGGTCGGTCCCGGGGAGCTGTTTTTT. The encoded protein is CASSPYAGQVGPGELFF.

This clone has more than one count but fewer than ten. J is TRBJ1-3 and V is TRBV9; TRBD1 matches 7 bases. The germline CDR1 and CDR2 sequences are SGDLS and YYNGEE. CDR3 length: 17 residues. Trimming removed 3 bases from V and 4 bases from J; junction bases left unmatched: 13. The DNA of the CDR3 is TGTGCCAGCAGCGACCGGGACAGCATTACGAGGGGAAACACCATATATTTT. This gives the protein CASSDRDSITRGNTIYF.

The chain combines TRBV5-8 with TRBJ1-1; D is uncertain. The germline V gene encodes CDR1 SGHTS and CDR2 YDEGEE. The CDR3 has 13 residues. V lost 2 bases and J 4 bases, leaving 9 bases between the germline ends. Here the CDR3 DNA reads TGTGCCAGCAGCTTTAATCCCGGCACTGAAGCTTTCTTT. Translating it yields CASSFNPGTEAFF.

Comment on this clone: Other DNA sequences in the same sample also yield this CDR3. The genes are TRBV7-3 and TRBJ2-7, with 9 positions matching TRBD1. V dropped 6 bases and J dropped 5; count of bases not matched to a gene: 8. Looked up from germline, CDR1 is SGHTA and CDR2 is FQGTGA. The CDR3 extends over 14 amino acids. In DNA, the CDR3 is TGTGCCAGCAGTCCCGGGACAGGGTCCCACGAGCAGTACTTC. Amino acid sequence: CASSPGTGSHEQYF.